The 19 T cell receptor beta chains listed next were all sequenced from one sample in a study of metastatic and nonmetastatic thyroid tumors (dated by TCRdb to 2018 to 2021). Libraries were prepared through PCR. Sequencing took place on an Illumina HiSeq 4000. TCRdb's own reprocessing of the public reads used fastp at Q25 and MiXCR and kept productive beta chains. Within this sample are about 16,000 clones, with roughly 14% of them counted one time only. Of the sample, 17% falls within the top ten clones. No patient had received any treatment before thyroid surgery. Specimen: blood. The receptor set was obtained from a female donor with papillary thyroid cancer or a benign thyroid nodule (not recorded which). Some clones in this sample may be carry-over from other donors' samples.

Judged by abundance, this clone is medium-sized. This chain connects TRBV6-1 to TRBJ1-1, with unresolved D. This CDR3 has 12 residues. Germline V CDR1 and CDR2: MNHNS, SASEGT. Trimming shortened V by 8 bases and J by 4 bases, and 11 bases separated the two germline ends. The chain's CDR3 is CASGPGRTEAFF. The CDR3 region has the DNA TGTGCCAGCGGTCCTGGGCGCACTGAAGCTTTCTTT.

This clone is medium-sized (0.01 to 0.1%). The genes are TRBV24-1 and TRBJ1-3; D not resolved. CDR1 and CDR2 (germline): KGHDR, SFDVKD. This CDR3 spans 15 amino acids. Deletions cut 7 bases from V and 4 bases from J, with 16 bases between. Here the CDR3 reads CATRDRAPGGNTIYF. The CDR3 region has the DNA TGTGCCACCAGGGACCGGGCCCCGGGGGGAAACACCATATATTTT.

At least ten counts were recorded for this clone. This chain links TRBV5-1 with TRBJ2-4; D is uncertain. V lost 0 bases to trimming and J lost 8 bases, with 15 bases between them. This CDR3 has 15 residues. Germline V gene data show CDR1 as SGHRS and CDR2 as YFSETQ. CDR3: CASSLETRIDDIQYF. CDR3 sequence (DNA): TGCGCCAGCAGCTTGGAGACGCGGATCGACGACATTCAGTACTTC.

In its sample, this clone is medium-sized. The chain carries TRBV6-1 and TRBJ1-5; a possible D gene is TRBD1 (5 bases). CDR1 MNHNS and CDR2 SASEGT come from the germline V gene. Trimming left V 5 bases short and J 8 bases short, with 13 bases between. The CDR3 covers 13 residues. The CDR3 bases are TGTGCCAGCAGTCCGACAGCCTTTGAGCCCCAGCATTTT. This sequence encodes CASSPTAFEPQHF.

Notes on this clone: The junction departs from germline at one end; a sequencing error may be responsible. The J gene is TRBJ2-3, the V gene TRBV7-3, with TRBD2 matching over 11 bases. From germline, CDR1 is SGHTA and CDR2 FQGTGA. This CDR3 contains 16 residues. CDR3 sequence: CARSLSLAGGKDTQYF. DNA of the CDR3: TGTGCCCGCAGCTTAAGTCTAGCGGGGGGAAAAGATACGCAGTATTTT.

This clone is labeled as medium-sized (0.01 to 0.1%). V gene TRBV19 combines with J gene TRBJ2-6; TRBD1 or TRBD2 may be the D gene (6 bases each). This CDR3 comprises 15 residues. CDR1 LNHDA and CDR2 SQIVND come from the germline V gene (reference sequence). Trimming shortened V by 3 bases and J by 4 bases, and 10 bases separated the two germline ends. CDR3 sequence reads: CASSIPGAGANVLTF. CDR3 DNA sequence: TGTGCCAGTAGTATCCCGGGGGCCGGGGCCAACGTCCTGACTTTC.

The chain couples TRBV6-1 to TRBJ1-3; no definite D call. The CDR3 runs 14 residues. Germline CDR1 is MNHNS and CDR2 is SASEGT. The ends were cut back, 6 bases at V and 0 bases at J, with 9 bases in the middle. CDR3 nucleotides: TGTGCCAGCAGCGAACAGAGCTCTGGAAACACCATATATTTT. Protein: CASSEQSSGNTIYF.

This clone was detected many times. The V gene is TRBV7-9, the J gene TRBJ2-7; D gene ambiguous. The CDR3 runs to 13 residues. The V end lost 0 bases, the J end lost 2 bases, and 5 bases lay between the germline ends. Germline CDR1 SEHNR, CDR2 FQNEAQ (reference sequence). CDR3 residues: CASSLALTYEQYF. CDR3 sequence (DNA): TGTGCCAGCAGCTTAGCGCTGACCTACGAGCAGTACTTC.

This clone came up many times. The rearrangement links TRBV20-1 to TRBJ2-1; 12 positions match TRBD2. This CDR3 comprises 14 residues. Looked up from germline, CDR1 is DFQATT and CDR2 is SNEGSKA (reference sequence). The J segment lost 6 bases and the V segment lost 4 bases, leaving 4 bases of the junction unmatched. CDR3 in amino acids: CSAKTSGRANEQFF. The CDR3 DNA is TGCAGTGCTAAGACTAGCGGGAGAGCCAATGAGCAGTTCTTC.

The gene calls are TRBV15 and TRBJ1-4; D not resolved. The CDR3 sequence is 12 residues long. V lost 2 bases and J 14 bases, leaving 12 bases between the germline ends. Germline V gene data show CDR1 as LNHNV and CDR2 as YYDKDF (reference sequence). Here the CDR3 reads CATSRSAGWLFF. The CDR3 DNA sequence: TGTGCCACCAGCAGATCGGCGGGTTGGCTGTTTTTT.

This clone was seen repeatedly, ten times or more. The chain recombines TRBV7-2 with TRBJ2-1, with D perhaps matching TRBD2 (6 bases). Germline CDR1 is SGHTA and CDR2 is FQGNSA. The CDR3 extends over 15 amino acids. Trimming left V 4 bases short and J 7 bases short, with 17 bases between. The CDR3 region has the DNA TGTGCCAGCAGCTCCCCCTTTGCGGGGAGAAATGAGCAGTTCTTC. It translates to CASSSPFAGRNEQFF.

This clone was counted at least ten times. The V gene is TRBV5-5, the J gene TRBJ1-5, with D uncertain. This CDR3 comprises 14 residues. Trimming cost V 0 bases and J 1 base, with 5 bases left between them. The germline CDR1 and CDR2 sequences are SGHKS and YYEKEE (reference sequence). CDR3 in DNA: TGTGCCAGCAGCTTGGAGCTGAGCAATCAGCCCCAGCATTTT. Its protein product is CASSLELSNQPQHF. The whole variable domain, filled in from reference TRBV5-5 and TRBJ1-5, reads DAGVTQSPTHLIKTRGQQVTLRCSPISGHKSVSWYQQVLGQGPQFIFQYYEKEERGRGNFPDRFSARQFPNYSSELNVNALLLGDSALYLCASSLELSNQPQHFGDGTRLSIL.

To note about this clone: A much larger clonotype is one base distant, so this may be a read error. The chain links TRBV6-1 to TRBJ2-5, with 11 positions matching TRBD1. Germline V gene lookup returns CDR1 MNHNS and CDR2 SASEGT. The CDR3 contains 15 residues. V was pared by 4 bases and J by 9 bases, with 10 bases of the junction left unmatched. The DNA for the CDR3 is TGTGCCAGCAGTGGGAGGACAGGGGGCAGCGAGGCCCAGTACTTC. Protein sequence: CASSGRTGGSEAQYF.

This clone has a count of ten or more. CDR3 loop: CASSQGVTHSYEQYF. CDR3 in DNA: TGTGCCAGCAGCCAAGGGGTGACACACTCCTACGAGCAGTACTTC. This chain joins TRBV4-2 and TRBJ2-7; D unresolved. Trimming removed 1 base at V and 0 bases at J, with 10 bases between. The CDR3 length is 15 residues. Germline CDR1 reads LGHNA; CDR2 reads YNFKEQ.

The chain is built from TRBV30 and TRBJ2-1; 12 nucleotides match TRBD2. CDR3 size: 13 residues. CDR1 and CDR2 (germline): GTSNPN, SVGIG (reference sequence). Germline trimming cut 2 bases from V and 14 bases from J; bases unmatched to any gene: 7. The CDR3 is CAWSKTSGSVEFF. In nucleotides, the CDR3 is TGTGCCTGGAGTAAGACTAGCGGGAGTGTCGAGTTCTTC.

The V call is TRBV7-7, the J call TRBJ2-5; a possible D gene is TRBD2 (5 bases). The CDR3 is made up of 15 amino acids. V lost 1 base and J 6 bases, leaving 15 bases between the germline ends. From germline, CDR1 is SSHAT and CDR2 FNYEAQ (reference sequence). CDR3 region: CASSLEGRELKTQYF. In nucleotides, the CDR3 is TGTGCCAGCAGCTTAGAAGGACGGGAATTGAAGACCCAGTACTTC.

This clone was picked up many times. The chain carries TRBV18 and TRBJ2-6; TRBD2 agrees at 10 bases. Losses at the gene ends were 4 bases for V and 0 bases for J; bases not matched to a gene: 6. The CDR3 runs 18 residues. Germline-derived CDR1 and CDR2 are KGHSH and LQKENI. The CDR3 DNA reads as TGTGCCAGCTCACTTACTAGCGGGATGAGCTCTGGGGCCAACGTCCTGACTTTC. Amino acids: CASSLTSGMSSGANVLTF.

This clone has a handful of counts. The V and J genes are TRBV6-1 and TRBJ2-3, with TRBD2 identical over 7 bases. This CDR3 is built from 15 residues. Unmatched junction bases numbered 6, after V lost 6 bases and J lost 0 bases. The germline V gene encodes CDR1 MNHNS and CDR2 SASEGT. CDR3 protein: CASRRTSESTDTQYF. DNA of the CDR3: TGTGCCAGCAGACGTACTAGCGAGAGCACAGATACGCAGTATTTT.

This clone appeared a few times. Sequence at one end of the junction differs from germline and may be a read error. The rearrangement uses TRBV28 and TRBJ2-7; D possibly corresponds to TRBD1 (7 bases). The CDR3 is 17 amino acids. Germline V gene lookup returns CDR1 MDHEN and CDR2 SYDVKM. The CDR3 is CASSSPQGEGGLSEKYF. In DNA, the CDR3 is TGTGCCAGCAGTTCTCCCCAGGGGGAAGGGGGGCTCTCCGAGAAGTACTTC. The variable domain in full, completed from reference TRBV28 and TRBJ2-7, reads DVKVTQSSRYLVKRTGEKVFLECVQDMDHENMFWYRQDPGLGLRLIYFSYDVKMKEKGDIPEGYSVSREKKERFSLILESASTNQTSMYLCASSSPQGEGGLSEKYFGPGTRLTVT.